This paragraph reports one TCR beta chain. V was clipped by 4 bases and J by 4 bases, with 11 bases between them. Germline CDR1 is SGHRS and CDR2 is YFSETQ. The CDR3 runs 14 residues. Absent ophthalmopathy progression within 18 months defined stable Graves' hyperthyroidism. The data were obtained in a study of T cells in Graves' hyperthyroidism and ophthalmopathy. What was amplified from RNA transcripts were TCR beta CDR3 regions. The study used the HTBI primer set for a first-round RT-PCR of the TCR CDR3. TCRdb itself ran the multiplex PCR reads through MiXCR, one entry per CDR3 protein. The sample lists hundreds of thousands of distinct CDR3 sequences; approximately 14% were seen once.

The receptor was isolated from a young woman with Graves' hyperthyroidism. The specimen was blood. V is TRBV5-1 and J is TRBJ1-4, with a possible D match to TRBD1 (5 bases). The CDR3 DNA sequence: TGCGCCAGCAGCCTGGGGCAGTATAATGAAAAACTGTTTTTT. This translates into CASSLGQYNEKLFF.